This TCR beta chain was sequenced during a study of blood T cells in healthy people across ages. Study-level points and caveats: Among T cells, TCR beta diversity per million cells dropped roughly linearly as age rose.

This clonotype was picked up many times. Its antigen remains unidentified. The V gene's germline CDR1 is SGHTA and CDR2 FQGTGA. V lost 4 bases to trimming and J lost 0 bases, with 7 bases between them. The CDR3 totals 13 residues. All donors came from Russia, were Caucasian and healthy, and spanned ages roughly 6 to 95. Every sample had a minimum of 6 million PBMCs isolated. Alongside a J-beta primer mix, a sample-barcoded 5' primer served in a second PCR lasting 7 to 11 cycles. TCRdb re-called the 5' RACE reads through MiXCR, storing one row per CDR3 protein. This repertoire shows 800,000 to 950,000 distinct CDR3 sequences, just under 30% found once; its top ten account for about 10%. The same sample was also studied in work on T cells of mothers and their children. That paper notes: In this cohort, donors were three healthy Caucasian mothers plus their six children.

Sequencing was done on a sample of blood. The clonotype originates from a woman aged 40 to 49 in good health. The chain couples TRBV7-3 to TRBJ2-7; unclear D gene. CDR3 protein: CASSSESSYEQYF. Written as DNA, the CDR3 is TGTGCCAGCAGCTCGGAAAGCTCCTACGAGCAGTACTTC.